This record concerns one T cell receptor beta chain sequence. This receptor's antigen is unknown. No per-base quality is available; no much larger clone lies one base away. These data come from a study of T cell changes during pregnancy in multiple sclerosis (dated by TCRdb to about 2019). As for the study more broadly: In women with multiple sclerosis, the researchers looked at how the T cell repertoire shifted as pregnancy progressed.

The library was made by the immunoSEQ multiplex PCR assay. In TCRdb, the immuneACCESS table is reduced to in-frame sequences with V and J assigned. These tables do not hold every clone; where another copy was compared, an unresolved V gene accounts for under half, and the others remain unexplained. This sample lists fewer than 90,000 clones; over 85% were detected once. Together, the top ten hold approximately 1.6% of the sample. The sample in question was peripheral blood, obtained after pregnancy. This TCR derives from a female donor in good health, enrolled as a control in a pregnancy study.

The CDR3 region has the sequence CASSYSDSYNEQFF. The bases are TGTGCCAGCAGTTACTCGGACAGCTACAATGAGCAGTTCTTC. This sequence uses TRBV6-5 and TRBJ2-1, with TRBD1 tentatively as D gene (6 bases match). The germline ends are 6 bases apart after V is trimmed by 0 bases and J by 3 bases. The CDR3, cysteine through phenylalanine, is 14 amino acids long. Only the CDR3 DNA stays, 42 bases, in frame from base 1. For CDR1 and CDR2, the germline V gene lists MNHEY and SVGAGI.